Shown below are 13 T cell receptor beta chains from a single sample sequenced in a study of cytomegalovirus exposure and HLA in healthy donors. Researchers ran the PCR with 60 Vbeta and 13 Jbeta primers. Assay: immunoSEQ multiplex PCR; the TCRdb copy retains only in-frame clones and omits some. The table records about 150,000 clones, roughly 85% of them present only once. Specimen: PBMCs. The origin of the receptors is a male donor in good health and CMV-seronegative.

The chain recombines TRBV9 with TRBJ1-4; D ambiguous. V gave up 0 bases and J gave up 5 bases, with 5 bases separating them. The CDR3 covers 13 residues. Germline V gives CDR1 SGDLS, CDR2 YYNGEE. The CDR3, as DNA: TGTGCCAGCAGCGTAGACGGGAATGAAAAACTGTTTTTT. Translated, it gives CASSVDGNEKLFF.

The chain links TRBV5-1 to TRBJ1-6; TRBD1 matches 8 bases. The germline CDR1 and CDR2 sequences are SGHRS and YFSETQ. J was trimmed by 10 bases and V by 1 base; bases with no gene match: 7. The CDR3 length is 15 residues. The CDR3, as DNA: TGCGCCAGCAGCTTGTCAGGACAGGGTCGATCACCCCTCCACTTT. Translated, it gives CASSLSGQGRSPLHF.

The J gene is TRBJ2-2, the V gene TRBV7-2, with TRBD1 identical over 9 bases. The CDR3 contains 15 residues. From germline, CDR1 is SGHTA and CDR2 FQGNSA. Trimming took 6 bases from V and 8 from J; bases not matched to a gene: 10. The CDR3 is CASSFTGTGLGELFF. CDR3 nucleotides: TGTGCCAGCAGTTTTACCGGGACAGGGTTAGGGGAGCTGTTTTTT.

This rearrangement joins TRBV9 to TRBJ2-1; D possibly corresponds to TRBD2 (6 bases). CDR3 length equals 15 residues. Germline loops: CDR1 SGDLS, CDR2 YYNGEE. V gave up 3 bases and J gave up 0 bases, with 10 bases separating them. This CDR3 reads CASSEAGSSYNEQFF. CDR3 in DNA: TGTGCCAGCAGCGAAGCGGGTAGCTCCTACAATGAGCAGTTCTTC.

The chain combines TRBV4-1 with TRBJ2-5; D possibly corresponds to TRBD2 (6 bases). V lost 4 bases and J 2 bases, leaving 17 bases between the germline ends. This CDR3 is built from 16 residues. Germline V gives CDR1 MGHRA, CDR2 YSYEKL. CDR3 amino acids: CASSPGVGVAQETQYF. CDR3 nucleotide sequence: TGCGCCAGCAGCCCGGGAGTAGGGGTGGCACAAGAGACCCAGTACTTC.

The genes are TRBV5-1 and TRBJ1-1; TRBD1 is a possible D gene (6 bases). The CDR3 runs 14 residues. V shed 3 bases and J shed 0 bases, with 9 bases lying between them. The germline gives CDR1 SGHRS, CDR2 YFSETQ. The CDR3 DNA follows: TGCGCCAGCAGCTCGGACAGATTGAACACTGAAGCTTTCTTT. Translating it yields CASSSDRLNTEAFF.

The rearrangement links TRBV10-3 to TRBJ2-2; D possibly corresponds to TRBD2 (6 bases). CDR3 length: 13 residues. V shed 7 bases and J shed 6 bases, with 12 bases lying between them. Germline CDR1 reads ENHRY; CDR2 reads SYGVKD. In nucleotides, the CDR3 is TGTGCCATCAAAAGTGGAGGGTCCGGGGAGCTGTTTTTT. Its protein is CAIKSGGSGELFF.

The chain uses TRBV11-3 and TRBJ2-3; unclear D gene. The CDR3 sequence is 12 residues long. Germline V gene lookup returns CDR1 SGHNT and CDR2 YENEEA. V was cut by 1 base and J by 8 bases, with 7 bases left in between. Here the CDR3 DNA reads TGTGCCAGCAGCTTAGCCCACGGTACGCAGTATTTT. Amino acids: CASSLAHGTQYF.

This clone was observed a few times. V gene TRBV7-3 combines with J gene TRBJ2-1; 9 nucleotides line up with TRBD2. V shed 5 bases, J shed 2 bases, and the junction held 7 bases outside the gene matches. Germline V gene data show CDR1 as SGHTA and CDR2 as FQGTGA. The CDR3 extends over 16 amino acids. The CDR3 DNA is TGTGCCAGCAGCCCAGGCGCGGGGGGGCCCTACAATGAGCAGTTCTTC. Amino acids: CASSPGAGGPYNEQFF.

The CDR3 spells CASSSLAEFSYEQYF. CDR3 coding DNA: TGTGCCAGCAGCTCCCTAGCGGAATTTTCGTACGAGCAGTACTTC. The V and J genes are TRBV7-2 and TRBJ2-7, with 7 positions matching TRBD2. The CDR3 has 15 residues. Per germline, CDR1 SGHTA and CDR2 FQGNSA. The V and J ends lost 4 bases and 4 bases, in that order; junction bases with no gene match: 10. Full variable domain (remainder filled in from reference TRBV7-2 and TRBJ2-7): GAGVSQSPSNKVTEKGKDVELRCDPISGHTALYWYRQSLGQGLEFLIYFQGNSAPDKSGLPSDRFSAERTGGSVSTLTIQRTQQEDSAVYLCASSSLAEFSYEQYFGPGTRLTVT.

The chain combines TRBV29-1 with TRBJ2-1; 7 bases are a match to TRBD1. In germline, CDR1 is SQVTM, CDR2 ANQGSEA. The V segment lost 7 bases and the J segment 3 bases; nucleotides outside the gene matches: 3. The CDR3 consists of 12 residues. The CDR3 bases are TGCAGCGCTCGGGACAGCTACAATGAGCAGTTCTTC. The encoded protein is CSARDSYNEQFF.

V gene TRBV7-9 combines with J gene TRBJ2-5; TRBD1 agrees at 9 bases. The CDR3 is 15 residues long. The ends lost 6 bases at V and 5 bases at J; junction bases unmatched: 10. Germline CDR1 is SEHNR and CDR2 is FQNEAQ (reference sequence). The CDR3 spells CASRRQQGATETQYF. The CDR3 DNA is TGTGCCAGCAGACGCCAACAGGGGGCCACGGAGACCCAGTACTTC.

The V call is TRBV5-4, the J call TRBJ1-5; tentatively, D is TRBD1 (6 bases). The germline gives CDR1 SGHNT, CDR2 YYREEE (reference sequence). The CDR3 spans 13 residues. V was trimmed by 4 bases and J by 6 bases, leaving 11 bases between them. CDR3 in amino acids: CASSMDRVQPQHF. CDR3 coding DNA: TGTGCCAGCAGCATGGACAGAGTTCAGCCCCAGCATTTT.